This TCR beta chain emerged from a study of cytomegalovirus exposure and HLA in healthy donors. 13 Jbeta primers and 60 Vbeta primers were used for the PCR. Profiled with immunoSEQ multiplex PCR; TCRdb holds only in-frame clones, not every one. The data contain around 140,000 clones, about 66% of them seen just once; the ten biggest clones take up 1.8%. This clone was seen more than once but under ten times. The antigen is unknown. J lost 7 bases, V lost 7 bases, and 9 bases had no gene match. Germline CDR1 is MNHEY and CDR2 is SVGAGI. CDR3 length: 15 amino acids. Overall study findings and caveats: Immune exposure information available was restricted to CMV serostatus.

The sample comprised PBMCs. This chain links TRBV6-5 with TRBJ2-2; 10 nucleotides match TRBD1. This receptor was obtained from a male donor in good health and CMV-seronegative. The CDR3 sequence is CASTFDRGLGGELFF. DNA of the CDR3: TGTGCCAGCACCTTTGACAGGGGGCTTGGCGGGGAGCTGTTTTTT.